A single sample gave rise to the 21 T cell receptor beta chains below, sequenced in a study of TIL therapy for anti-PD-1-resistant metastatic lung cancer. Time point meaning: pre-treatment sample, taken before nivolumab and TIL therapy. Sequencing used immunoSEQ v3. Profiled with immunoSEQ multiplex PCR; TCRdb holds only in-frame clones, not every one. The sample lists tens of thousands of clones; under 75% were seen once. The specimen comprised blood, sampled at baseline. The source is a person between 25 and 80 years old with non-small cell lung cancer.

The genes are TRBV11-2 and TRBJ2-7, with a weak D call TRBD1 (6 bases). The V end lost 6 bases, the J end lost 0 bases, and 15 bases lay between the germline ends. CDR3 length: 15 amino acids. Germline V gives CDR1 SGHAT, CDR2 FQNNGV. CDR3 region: CASSHYRDHSYEQYF. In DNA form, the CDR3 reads TGTGCCAGCAGTCATTACAGGGATCACTCCTACGAGCAGTACTTC.

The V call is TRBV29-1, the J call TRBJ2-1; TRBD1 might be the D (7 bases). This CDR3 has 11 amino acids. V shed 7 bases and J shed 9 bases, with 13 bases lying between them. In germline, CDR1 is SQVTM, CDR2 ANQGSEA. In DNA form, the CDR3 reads TGCAGCGGTGACCAGGGGGGTGAGCAGTTCTTC. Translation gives CSGDQGGEQFF.

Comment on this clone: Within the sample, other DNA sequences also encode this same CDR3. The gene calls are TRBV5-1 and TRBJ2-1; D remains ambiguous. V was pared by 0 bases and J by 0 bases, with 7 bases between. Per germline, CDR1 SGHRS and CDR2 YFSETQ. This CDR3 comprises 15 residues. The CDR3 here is CASSLDGNSYNEQFF. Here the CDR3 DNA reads TGCGCCAGCAGCTTGGATGGGAACTCCTACAATGAGCAGTTCTTC.

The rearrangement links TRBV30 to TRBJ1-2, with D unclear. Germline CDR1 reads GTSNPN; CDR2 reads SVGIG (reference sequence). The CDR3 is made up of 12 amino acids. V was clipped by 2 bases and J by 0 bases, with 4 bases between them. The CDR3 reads CAWSTTNYGYTF. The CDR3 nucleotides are TGTGCCTGGAGTACCACTAACTATGGCTACACCTTC. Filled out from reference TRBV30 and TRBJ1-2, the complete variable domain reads SQTIHQWPATLVQPVGSPLSLECTVEGTSNPNLYWYRQAAGRGLQLLFYSVGIGQISSEVPQNLSASRPQDRQFILSSKKLLLSDSGFYLCAWSTTNYGYTFGSGTRLTVV.

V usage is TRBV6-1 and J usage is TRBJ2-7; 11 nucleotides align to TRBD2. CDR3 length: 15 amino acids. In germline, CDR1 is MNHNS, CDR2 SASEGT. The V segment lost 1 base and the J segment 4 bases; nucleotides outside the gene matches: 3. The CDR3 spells CASSEGGLAEYEQYF. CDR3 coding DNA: TGTGCCAGCAGTGAAGGGGGACTAGCGGAGTACGAGCAGTACTTC.

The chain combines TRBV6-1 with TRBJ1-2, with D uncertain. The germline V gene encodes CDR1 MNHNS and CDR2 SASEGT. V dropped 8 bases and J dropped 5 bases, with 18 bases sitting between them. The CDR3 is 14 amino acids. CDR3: CASSPGFQYYGYTF. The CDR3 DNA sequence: TGTGCCAGCTCCCCGGGATTTCAGTATTATGGCTACACCTTC.

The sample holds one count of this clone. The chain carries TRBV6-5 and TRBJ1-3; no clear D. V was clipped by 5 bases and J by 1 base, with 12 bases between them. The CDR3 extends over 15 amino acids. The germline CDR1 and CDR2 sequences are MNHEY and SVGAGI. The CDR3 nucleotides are TGTGCCAGCAGTCCTGGCAGCCCGTCTGGAAACACCATATATTTT. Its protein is CASSPGSPSGNTIYF.

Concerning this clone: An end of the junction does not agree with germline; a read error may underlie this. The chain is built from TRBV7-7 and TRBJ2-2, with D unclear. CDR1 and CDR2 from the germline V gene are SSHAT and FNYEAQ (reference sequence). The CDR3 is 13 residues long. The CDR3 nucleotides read TGTGCTAGCAGCGCTCACTCCACCGGGGAGCTGTTTTTT. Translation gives CASSAHSTGELFF.

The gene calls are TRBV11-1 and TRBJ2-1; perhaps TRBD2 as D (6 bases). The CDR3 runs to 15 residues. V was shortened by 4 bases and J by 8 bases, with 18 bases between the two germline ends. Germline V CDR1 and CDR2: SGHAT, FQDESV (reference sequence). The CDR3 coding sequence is TGTGCCAGCAGCTGGGCTGGGACTCAAGTCGATGAGCAGTTCTTC. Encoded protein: CASSWAGTQVDEQFF.

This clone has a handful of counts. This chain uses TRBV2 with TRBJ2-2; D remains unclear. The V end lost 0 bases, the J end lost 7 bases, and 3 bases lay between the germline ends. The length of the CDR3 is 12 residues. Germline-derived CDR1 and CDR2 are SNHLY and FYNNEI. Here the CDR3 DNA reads TGTGCCAGCAGTGAAGCACGCGGGGAGCTGTTTTTT. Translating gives CASSEARGELFF.

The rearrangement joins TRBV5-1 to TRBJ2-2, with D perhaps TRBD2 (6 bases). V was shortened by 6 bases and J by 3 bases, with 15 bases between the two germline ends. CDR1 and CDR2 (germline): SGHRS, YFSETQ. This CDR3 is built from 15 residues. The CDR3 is CASKKGREDTGELFF. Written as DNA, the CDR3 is TGCGCCAGCAAAAAGGGCAGGGAGGACACCGGGGAGCTGTTTTTT.

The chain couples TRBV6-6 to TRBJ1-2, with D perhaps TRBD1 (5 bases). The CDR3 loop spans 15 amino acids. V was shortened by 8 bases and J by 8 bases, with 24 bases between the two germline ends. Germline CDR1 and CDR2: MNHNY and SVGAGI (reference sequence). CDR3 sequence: CASGSRLQGVEGYTF. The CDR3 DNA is TGTGCCAGCGGATCAAGACTCCAGGGAGTAGAGGGCTACACCTTC.

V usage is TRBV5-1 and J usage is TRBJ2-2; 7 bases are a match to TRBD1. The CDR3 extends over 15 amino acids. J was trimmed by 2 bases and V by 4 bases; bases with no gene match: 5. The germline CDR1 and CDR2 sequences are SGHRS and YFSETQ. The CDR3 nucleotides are TGCGCCAGCAGCCCGGACAGGTTAAACACCGGGGAGCTGTTTTTT. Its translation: CASSPDRLNTGELFF. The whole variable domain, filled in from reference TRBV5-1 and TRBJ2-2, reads KAGVTQTPRYLIKTRGQQVTLSCSPISGHRSVSWYQQTPGQGLQFLFEYFSETQRNKGNFPGRFSGRQFSNSRSEMNVSTLELGDSALYLCASSPDRLNTGELFFGEGSRLTVL.

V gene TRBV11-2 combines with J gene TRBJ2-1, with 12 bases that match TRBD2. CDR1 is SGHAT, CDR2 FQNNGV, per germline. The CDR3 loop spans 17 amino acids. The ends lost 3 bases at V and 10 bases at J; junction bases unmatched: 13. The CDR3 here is CASSLAATSGSQGEQFF. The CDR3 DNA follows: TGTGCCAGCAGCTTGGCAGCGACTAGCGGGAGCCAGGGGGAGCAGTTCTTC. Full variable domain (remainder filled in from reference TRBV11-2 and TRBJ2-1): EAGVAQSPRYKIIEKRQSVAFWCNPISGHATLYWYQQILGQGPKLLIQFQNNGVVDDSQLPKDRFSAERLKGVDSTLKIQPAKLEDSAVYLCASSLAATSGSQGEQFFGPGTRLTVL.

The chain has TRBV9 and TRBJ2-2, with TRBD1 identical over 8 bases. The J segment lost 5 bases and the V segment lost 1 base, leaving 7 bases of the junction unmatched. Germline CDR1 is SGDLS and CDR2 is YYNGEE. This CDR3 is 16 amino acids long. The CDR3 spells CASSVISQGGTGELFF. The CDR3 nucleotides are TGTGCCAGCAGCGTAATTTCACAGGGGGGAACCGGGGAGCTGTTTTTT.

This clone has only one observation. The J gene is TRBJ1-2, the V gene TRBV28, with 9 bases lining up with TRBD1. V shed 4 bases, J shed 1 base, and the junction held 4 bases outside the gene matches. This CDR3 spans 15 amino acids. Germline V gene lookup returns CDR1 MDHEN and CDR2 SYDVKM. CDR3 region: CASSWRDRDNYGYTF. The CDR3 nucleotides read TGTGCCAGCAGTTGGCGGGACAGGGATAACTATGGCTACACCTTC.

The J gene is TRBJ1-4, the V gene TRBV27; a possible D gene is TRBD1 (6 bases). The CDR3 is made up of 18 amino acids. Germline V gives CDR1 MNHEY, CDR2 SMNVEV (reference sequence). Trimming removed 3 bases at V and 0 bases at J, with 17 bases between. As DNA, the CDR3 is TGTGCCAGCAGTTTTGGCAGGGGAACCTCTGCAACTAATGAAAAACTGTTTTTT. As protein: CASSFGRGTSATNEKLFF.

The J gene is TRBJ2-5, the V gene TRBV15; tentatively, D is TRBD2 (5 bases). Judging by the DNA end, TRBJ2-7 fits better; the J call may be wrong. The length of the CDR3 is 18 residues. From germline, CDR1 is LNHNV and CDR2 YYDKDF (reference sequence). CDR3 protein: CATSRSPSRGWSSYEQYF. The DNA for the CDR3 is TGTGCCACCAGTCGGTCCCCCTCTCGCGGGTGGAGCTCCTACGAGCAGTACTTC.

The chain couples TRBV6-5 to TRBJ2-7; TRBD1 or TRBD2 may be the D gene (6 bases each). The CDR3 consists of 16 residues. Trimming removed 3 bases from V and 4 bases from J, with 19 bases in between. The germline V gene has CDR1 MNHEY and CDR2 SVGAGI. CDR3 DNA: TGTGCCAGCAGTTATCTGGGGGGCTTGCAGATTTACGAGCAGTACTTC. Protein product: CASSYLGGLQIYEQYF.

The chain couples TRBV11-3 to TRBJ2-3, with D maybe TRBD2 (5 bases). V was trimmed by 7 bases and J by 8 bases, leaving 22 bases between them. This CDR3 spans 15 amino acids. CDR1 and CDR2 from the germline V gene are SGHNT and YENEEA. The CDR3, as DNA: TGTGCCAGCAACCCCCTGACGGGAAGCACCGGTACGCAGTATTTT. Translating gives CASNPLTGSTGTQYF.

The CDR3 DNA reads as TGCGCCAGCAGCCCGGCAGGAGGGGGTCTATCCTATAATTCACCCCTCCACTTT. Translating it yields CASSPAGGGLSYNSPLHF. This chain uses TRBV4-1 with TRBJ1-6; D is possibly TRBD1 (6 bases). Per germline, CDR1 MGHRA and CDR2 YSYEKL. The CDR3 spans 18 residues. V lost 4 bases, J lost 1 base, and 17 bases lay in between.